Below are 26 T cell receptor beta chains sequenced from a single sample in a study of blood T cell repertoires in COVID-19. Clones were sequenced by immunoSEQ multiplex PCR, and TCRdb holds only the in-frame ones, with some missing. The sample yields about 160,000 clones, 90% to 95% seen once. The specimen sequenced was peripheral blood. These receptors were taken from a woman aged 60 to 75 with COVID-19, enrolled during active disease.

The genes are TRBV11-2 and TRBJ2-2; possibly TRBD2 for D (6 bases). Germline assignment: CDR1 SGHAT and CDR2 FQNNGV. There are 17 residues in the CDR3. V was shortened by 0 bases and J by 1 base, with 12 bases between the two germline ends. CDR3 loop: CASSLDRIAVNTGELFF. Here the CDR3 DNA reads TGTGCCAGCAGCTTAGATCGAATAGCGGTGAACACCGGGGAGCTGTTTTTT. The whole variable domain, remainder taken from reference TRBV11-2 and TRBJ2-2, is EAGVAQSPRYKIIEKRQSVAFWCNPISGHATLYWYQQILGQGPKLLIQFQNNGVVDDSQLPKDRFSAERLKGVDSTLKIQPAKLEDSAVYLCASSLDRIAVNTGELFFGEGSRLTVL.

The sample holds a few counts of this clone. The V and J genes are TRBV4-3 and TRBJ1-6, with 9 bases aligning to TRBD1. V was pared by 2 bases and J by 6 bases, with 5 bases of the junction left unmatched. The CDR3 sequence is 16 residues long. Germline loops: CDR1 LGHNA, CDR2 YSLEER. The CDR3 bases are TGCGCCAGCAGCCAACATACAGGGGGCAGTAATTCACCCCTCCACTTT. It codes for CASSQHTGGSNSPLHF.

This sequence joins TRBV7-9 and TRBJ1-2; no definite D call. CDR3 length equals 14 residues. Per germline, CDR1 SEHNR and CDR2 FQNEAQ (reference sequence). Trimming shortened V by 5 bases and J by 0 bases, and 10 bases separated the two germline ends. CDR3 amino acids: CASSRRDPNYGYTF. CDR3 in DNA: TGTGCCAGCAGCCGCCGGGATCCTAACTATGGCTACACCTTC. The full variable domain, completed using reference TRBV7-9 and TRBJ1-2, is DTGVSQNPRHKITKRGQNVTFRCDPISEHNRLYWYRQTLGQGPEFLTYFQNEAQLEKSRLLSDRFSAERPKGSFSTLEIQRTEQGDSAMYLCASSRRDPNYGYTFGSGTRLTVV.

This clone has only one observation. CDR3 region: CASRQTGGNSPLHF. The DNA of the CDR3 is TGTGCCAGCAGACAAACAGGGGGAAATTCACCCCTCCACTTT. The J gene is TRBJ1-6, the V gene TRBV6-5; 8 nucleotides line up with TRBD1. Germline values: CDR1 MNHEY, CDR2 SVGAGI. V lost 6 bases and J lost 7; bases outside the gene matches: 5. The CDR3 sequence is 14 residues long.

This chain joins TRBV30 and TRBJ1-3; 7 nucleotides match TRBD1. The CDR3 has 15 amino acids. V gave up 0 bases and J gave up 0 bases; unmatched junction bases: 2. Germline CDR1 is GTSNPN and CDR2 is SVGIG (reference sequence). CDR3 residues: CAWSVDRVSGNTIYF. DNA of the CDR3: TGTGCCTGGAGTGTCGACAGGGTCTCTGGAAACACCATATATTTT.

This chain joins TRBV6-6 and TRBJ2-7; 10 bases fit TRBD1. Per the germline V gene, CDR1 is MNHNY and CDR2 is SVGAGI (reference sequence). This CDR3 has 14 residues. V trimming: 6 bases; J trimming: 0 bases; junction bases outside the gene matches: 2. The DNA of the CDR3 is TGTGCCAGCAGGGGACAGGGGAACTCCTACGAGCAGTACTTC. Its translation: CASRGQGNSYEQYF.

To note about this clone: Other DNA sequences in the sample encode the same CDR3. The chain combines TRBV24-1 with TRBJ1-1; D not resolved. Trimming took 2 bases from V and 1 from J, leaving 4 bases between them. From germline, CDR1 is KGHDR and CDR2 SFDVKD. The CDR3 extends over 13 amino acids. CDR3 protein: CATSDSENTEAFF. CDR3 nucleotides: TGTGCCACCAGTGATTCAGAGAACACTGAAGCTTTCTTT.

The chain carries TRBV5-8 and TRBJ1-2, with 10 nucleotides matching TRBD1. V was pared by 4 bases and J by 2 bases, with 8 bases of the junction left unmatched. Germline lookup yields CDR1 SGHTS and CDR2 YDEGEE. This CDR3 contains 16 residues. The CDR3 sequence: CASSPVPGQGNYGYTF. DNA of the CDR3: TGTGCCAGCAGCCCAGTCCCGGGACAGGGGAACTATGGCTACACCTTC. Together with reference TRBV5-8 and TRBJ1-2, the CDR3 gives the full variable domain: EAGVTQSPTHLIKTRGQQATLRCSPISGHTSVYWYQQALGLGLQFLLWYDEGEERNRGNFPPRFSGRQFPNYSSELNVNALELEDSALYLCASSPVPGQGNYGYTFGSGTRLTVV.

The chain is built from TRBV27 and TRBJ1-4; D is perhaps TRBD1 (5 bases). Germline V gene data show CDR1 as MNHEY and CDR2 as SMNVEV (reference sequence). This CDR3 is built from 14 residues. V was clipped by 6 bases and J by 5 bases, with 13 bases between them. CDR3 DNA sequence: TGTGCCAGCAGGCCCTCAGGGCGGAATGAAAAACTGTTTTTT. Translated, it gives CASRPSGRNEKLFF.

The V and J genes are TRBV7-2 and TRBJ2-1; a weak D match, TRBD2 (7 bases). In germline, CDR1 is SGHTA, CDR2 FQGNSA. V lost 5 bases, J lost 10 bases, and 15 bases lay in between. The CDR3 consists of 13 residues. This CDR3 reads CASSQGGGREQFF. In DNA form, the CDR3 reads TGTGCCAGCAGCCAAGGGGGGGGAAGGGAGCAGTTCTTC. The variable domain in full, completed from reference TRBV7-2 and TRBJ2-1, reads GAGVSQSPSNKVTEKGKDVELRCDPISGHTALYWYRQSLGQGLEFLIYFQGNSAPDKSGLPSDRFSAERTGGSVSTLTIQRTQQEDSAVYLCASSQGGGREQFFGPGTRLTVL.

This clone was seen only once. The V and J genes are TRBV10-3 and TRBJ2-7, with TRBD1 matching over 10 bases. CDR1 ENHRY and CDR2 SYGVKD come from the germline V gene. The CDR3 is made up of 14 amino acids. J gave up 7 bases and V 7 bases, and 10 bases lay outside the gene matches. CDR3 region: CAIKDRGDVGEQYF. As DNA, the CDR3 is TGTGCCATCAAGGACAGGGGGGATGTAGGGGAGCAGTACTTC.

The chain couples TRBV6-6 to TRBJ2-7, with 7 bases lining up with TRBD1. CDR1 is MNHNY and CDR2 is SVGAGI in the germline V gene (reference sequence). The trim removed 2 bases at V and 1 base at J, leaving 8 bases unmatched. The CDR3 totals 16 residues. CDR3 region: CASSYRTNRGSYEQYF. The DNA of the CDR3 is TGTGCCAGCAGTTACCGAACGAACAGGGGTTCCTACGAGCAGTACTTC.

The genes are TRBV11-2 and TRBJ1-4, with no clear D. The CDR3 is 14 amino acids. CDR1 and CDR2 (germline): SGHAT, FQNNGV. Trimming took off 1 base at V and 4 bases at J, with 7 bases between the two ends. The CDR3 spells CASSLVRNNEKLFF. CDR3 sequence (DNA): TGTGCCAGCAGCTTAGTCAGGAATAATGAAAAACTGTTTTTT.

The gene calls are TRBV6-4 and TRBJ2-3, with 9 positions matching TRBD2. The CDR3 contains 17 residues. With 3 bases clipped from V and 3 bases from J, the junction kept 10 bases outside the gene matches. Germline V gene lookup returns CDR1 MRHNA and CDR2 SNTAGT. CDR3 DNA sequence: TGTGCCAGCAGTGATTCAGCGGGGGGCCGAGGGACAGATACGCAGTATTTT. Protein: CASSDSAGGRGTDTQYF.

This chain connects TRBV9 to TRBJ1-6; a weak D match, TRBD1 (6 bases). V lost 0 bases and J 7 bases, leaving 11 bases between the germline ends. Germline loops: CDR1 SGDLS, CDR2 YYNGEE. The CDR3 is made up of 15 amino acids. This CDR3 is CASSVAGAQNSPLHF. In DNA, the CDR3 is TGTGCCAGCAGCGTAGCAGGGGCGCAGAATTCACCCCTCCACTTT.

The chain couples TRBV21-1 to TRBJ1-1. TRBV21-1 corresponds to a pseudogene. The CDR3 is made up of 15 amino acids. The CDR3 coding sequence is TGTGCCAGCAGCAAAGGGAGGAACTGGGGCACTGAAGCTTTCTTT. Translated, it gives CASSKGRNWGTEAFF.

CDR3 nucleotide sequence: TGTGCCACCAGTGATTCTGGACAGAACTATGGCTACACCTTC. It is translated as CATSDSGQNYGYTF. V gene TRBV24-1 combines with J gene TRBJ1-2, with a tentative D call TRBD1 (6 bases). Trimming removed 2 bases from V and 2 bases from J, with 8 bases in between. Germline V gives CDR1 KGHDR, CDR2 SFDVKD. The CDR3 is made up of 14 amino acids.

This clone came up once. V usage is TRBV12-5 and J usage is TRBJ1-5; D is unclear. CDR3 size: 12 residues. Deletions cut 8 bases from V and 4 bases from J, with 9 bases between. Germline V lookup: CDR1 LGHNT, CDR2 FRNRAP. CDR3 sequence (DNA): TGTGCTAGTTCCTTCTTTAATCAGCCCCAGCATTTT. The encoded protein is CASSFFNQPQHF.

V and J are TRBV4-1 and TRBJ1-6; 10 bases are a match to TRBD1. Per germline, CDR1 MGHRA and CDR2 YSYEKL. The CDR3 length is 15 residues. With 2 bases clipped from V and 10 bases from J, the junction kept 5 bases outside the gene matches. The CDR3 spells CASSQRTGGSSPLHF. The CDR3, as DNA: TGCGCCAGCAGCCAACGGACAGGGGGAAGCTCACCCCTCCACTTT.

The gene calls are TRBV5-1 and TRBJ2-2; D is perhaps TRBD2 (6 bases). V shed 4 bases and J shed 4 bases, with 11 bases lying between them. CDR3 length: 14 residues. In germline, CDR1 is SGHRS, CDR2 YFSETQ. The CDR3 region has the DNA TGCGCCAGCAGCAAGGGAGGCGGCACCGGGGAGCTGTTTTTT. Protein product: CASSKGGGTGELFF.

A single count supports this clone. This chain joins TRBV4-1 and TRBJ2-7; TRBD2 matches at 8 bases. Germline V gene lookup returns CDR1 MGHRA and CDR2 YSYEKL. CDR3 length: 15 residues. The J segment lost 9 bases and the V segment lost 3 bases, leaving 13 bases of the junction unmatched. The DNA of the CDR3 is TGCGCCAGCAGCCAGGTGAATAGCGGGGCCTCGGGGCAGTACTTC. Translation gives CASSQVNSGASGQYF.

V is TRBV5-1 and J is TRBJ2-7; a weak D match, TRBD2 (5 bases). V was clipped by 1 base and J by 0 bases, with 8 bases between them. The CDR3 is 14 amino acids. Germline V lookup: CDR1 SGHRS, CDR2 YFSETQ. The CDR3 coding sequence is TGCGCCAGCAGCTTGTCGGGGAGCTCCTACGAGCAGTACTTC. Its translation: CASSLSGSSYEQYF. Complete variable domain (other parts from reference TRBV5-1 and TRBJ2-7): KAGVTQTPRYLIKTRGQQVTLSCSPISGHRSVSWYQQTPGQGLQFLFEYFSETQRNKGNFPGRFSGRQFSNSRSEMNVSTLELGDSALYLCASSLSGSSYEQYFGPGTRLTVT.

This clone occurred once. V and J are TRBV12-3 or TRBV12-4 and TRBJ1-1, with a tentative D call TRBD1 (5 bases). The V and J ends lost 4 bases and 8 bases respectively, with 11 bases between them. The CDR3 runs to 12 residues. The CDR3 region is CASSYQGGEAFF. The DNA of the CDR3 is TGTGCCAGCAGTTACCAGGGAGGGGAAGCTTTCTTT.

This clone has a single count. The chain recombines TRBV4-1 with TRBJ2-1; 15 bases align to TRBD2. CDR3 size: 16 residues. Losses at the gene ends were 3 bases for V and 10 bases for J; bases not matched to a gene: 7. Germline assignment: CDR1 MGHRA and CDR2 YSYEKL. The chain's CDR3 is CASSHRTSGGAWEQFF. The CDR3 nucleotides are TGCGCCAGCAGCCATCGGACTAGCGGGGGGGCCTGGGAGCAGTTCTTC.

The chain carries TRBV2 and TRBJ1-3, with a weak D call TRBD1 (5 bases). V lost 4 bases to trimming and J lost 1 base, with 14 bases between them. The V gene's germline CDR1 is SNHLY and CDR2 FYNNEI. There are 16 residues in the CDR3. CDR3 sequence reads: CASSAVRVASGNTIYF. The CDR3 DNA sequence: TGTGCCAGCAGTGCCGTCAGGGTGGCGTCTGGAAACACCATATATTTT.

This rearrangement joins TRBV11-2 to TRBJ1-2; 8 bases map to TRBD1. This CDR3 has 15 amino acids. With V trimmed by 4 bases and J by 7 bases, 11 bases remained unmatched. Germline CDR1 SGHAT, CDR2 FQNNGV. CDR3 sequence: CASSCHRTGRGGYTF. The CDR3 coding sequence is TGTGCCAGCAGCTGCCACCGGACAGGGAGGGGTGGCTACACCTTC.